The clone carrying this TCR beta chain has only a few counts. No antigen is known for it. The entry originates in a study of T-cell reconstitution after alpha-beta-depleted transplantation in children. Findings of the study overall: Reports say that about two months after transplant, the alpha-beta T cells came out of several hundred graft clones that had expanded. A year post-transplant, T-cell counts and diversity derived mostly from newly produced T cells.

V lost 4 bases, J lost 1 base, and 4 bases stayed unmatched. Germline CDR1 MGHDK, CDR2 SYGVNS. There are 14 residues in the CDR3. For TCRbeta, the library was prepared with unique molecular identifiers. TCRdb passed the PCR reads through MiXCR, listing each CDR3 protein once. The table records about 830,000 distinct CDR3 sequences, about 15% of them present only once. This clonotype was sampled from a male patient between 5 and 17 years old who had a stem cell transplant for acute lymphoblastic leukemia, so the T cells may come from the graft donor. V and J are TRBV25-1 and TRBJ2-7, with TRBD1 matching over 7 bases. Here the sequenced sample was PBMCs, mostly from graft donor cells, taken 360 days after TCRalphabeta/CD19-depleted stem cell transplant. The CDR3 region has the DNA TGTGCCAGCAGTGGGACAGGTACTTCCTACGAGCAGTACTTC. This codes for CASSGTGTSYEQYF.